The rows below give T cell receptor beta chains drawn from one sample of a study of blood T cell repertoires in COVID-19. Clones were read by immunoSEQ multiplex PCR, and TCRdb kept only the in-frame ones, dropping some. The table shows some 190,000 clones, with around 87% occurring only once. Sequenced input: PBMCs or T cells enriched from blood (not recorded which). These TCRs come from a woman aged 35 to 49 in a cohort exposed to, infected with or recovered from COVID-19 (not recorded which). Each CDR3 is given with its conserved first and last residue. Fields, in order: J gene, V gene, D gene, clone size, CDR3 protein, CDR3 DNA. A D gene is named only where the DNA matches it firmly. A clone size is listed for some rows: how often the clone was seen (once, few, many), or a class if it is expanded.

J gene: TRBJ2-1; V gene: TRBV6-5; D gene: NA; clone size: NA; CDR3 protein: CASSRGEQFF; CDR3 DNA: TGTGCCAGCAGTCGAGGTGAGCAGTTCTTC
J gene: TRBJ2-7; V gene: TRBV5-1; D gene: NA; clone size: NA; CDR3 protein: CASSLTIYEQYF; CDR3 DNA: TGCGCCAGCAGCTTGACTATATACGAGCAGTACTTC
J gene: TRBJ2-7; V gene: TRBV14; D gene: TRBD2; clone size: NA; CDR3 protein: CASSQDRLAVFYEQYF; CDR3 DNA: TGTGCCAGCAGCCAAGATCGACTAGCGGTTTTCTACGAGCAGTACTTC
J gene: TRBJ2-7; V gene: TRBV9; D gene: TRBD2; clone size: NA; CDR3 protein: CASSAFSGGPYEQYF; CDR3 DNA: TGTGCCAGCAGCGCCTTTAGCGGGGGGCCCTACGAGCAGTACTTC
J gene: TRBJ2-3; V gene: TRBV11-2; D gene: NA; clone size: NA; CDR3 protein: CASSSNTIDTQYF; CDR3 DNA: TGTGCCAGCAGCTCCAATACAATAGATACGCAGTATTTT
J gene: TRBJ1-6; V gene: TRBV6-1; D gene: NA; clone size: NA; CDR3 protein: CASSEFRGTQSYNSPLHF; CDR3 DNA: TGTGCCAGCAGTGAATTTAGGGGCACCCAGTCCTATAATTCACCCCTCCACTTT
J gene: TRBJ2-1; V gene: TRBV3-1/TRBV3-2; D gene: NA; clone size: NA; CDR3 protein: CASSQVTDYNEQFF; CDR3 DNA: TGTGCCAGCAGCCAAGTTACAGACTACAATGAGCAGTTCTTC
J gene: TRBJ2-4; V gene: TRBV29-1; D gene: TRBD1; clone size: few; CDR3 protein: CSVRGPGGRNIQYF; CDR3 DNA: TGCAGCGTTAGGGGGCCAGGGGGTAGAAACATTCAGTACTTC
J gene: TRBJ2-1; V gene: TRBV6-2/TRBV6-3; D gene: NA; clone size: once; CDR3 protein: CASSSEREQFF; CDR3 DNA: TGTGCCAGCAGTTCGGAGCGTGAGCAGTTCTTC
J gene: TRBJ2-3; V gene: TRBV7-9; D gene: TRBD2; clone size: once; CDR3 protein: CASSRSGGNTDTQYF; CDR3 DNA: TGTGCCAGCTCGAGGAGCGGGGGGAACACAGATACGCAGTATTTT
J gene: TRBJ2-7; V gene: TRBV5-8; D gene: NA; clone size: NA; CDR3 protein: CASSPSAGSYEQYF; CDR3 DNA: TGTGCCAGCAGCCCCTCCGCAGGGTCCTACGAGCAGTACTTC
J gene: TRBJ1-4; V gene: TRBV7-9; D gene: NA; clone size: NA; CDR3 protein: CAGRGETNEKLFF; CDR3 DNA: TGTGCTGGGAGGGGGGAAACTAATGAAAAACTGTTTTTT
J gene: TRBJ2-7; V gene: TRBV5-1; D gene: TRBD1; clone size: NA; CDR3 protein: CASSYGDRVSYEQYF; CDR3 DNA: TGCGCCAGCAGCTACGGGGACAGGGTCTCCTACGAGCAGTACTTC
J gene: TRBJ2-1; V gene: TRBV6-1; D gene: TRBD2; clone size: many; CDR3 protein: CASSEETSGIYNEQFF; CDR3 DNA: TGTGCCAGCAGTGAGGAAACTAGCGGTATCTACAATGAGCAGTTCTTC
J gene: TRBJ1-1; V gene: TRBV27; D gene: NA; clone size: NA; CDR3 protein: CASSFRGGRTEAFF; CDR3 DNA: TGTGCCAGCAGTTTTCGGGGGGGGAGGACTGAAGCTTTCTTT
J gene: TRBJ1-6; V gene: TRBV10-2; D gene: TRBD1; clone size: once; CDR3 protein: CASREQGLDNSPLHF; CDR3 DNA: TGCGCCAGCAGAGAACAGGGGTTGGATAATTCACCCCTCCACTTT
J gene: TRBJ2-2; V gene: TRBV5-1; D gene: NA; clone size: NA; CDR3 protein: CASSLSGGNTGELFF; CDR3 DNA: TGCGCCAGCAGCTTGTCGGGGGGCAACACCGGGGAGCTGTTTTTT
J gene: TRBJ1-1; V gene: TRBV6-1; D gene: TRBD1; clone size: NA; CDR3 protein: CASSENRGWTEAFF; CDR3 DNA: TGTGCCAGCAGTGAAAACAGGGGGTGGACTGAAGCTTTCTTT
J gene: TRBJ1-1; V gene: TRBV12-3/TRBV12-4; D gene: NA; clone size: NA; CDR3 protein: CASSFQGRTEAFF; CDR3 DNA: TGTGCCAGCAGTTTTCAGGGCCGGACTGAAGCTTTCTTT
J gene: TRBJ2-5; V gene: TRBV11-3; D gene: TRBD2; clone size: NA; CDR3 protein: CASSHGLAGVETQYF; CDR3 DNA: TGTGCCAGCAGCCATGGACTAGCGGGAGTAGAGACCCAGTACTTC
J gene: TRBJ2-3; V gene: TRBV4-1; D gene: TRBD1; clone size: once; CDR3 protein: CASSQDGAGGTDTQYF; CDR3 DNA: TGCGCCAGCAGCCAAGATGGGGCAGGGGGCACGGATACGCAGTATTTT
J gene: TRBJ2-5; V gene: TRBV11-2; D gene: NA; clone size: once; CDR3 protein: CASSLNPWVAAGTQYF; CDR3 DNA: TGTGCCAGCAGCTTAAACCCCTGGGTCGCTGCAGGGACCCAGTACTTC
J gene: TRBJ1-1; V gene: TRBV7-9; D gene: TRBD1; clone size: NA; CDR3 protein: CASSPRDRASSTEAFF; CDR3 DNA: TGTGCCAGCAGCCCCCGAGACAGGGCTTCTAGCACTGAAGCTTTCTTT
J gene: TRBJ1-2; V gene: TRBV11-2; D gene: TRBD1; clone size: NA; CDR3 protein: CASSLDDRARGYGYTF; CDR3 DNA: TGTGCCAGCAGCTTAGATGACAGGGCGCGGGGCTATGGCTACACCTTC
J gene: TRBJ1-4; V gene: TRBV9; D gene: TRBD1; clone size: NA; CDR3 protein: CASSSGTGGEKLFF; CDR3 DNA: TGTGCCAGCAGCTCAGGGACAGGGGGGGAAAAACTGTTTTTT
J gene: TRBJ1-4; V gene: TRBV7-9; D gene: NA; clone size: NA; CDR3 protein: CASRDTTTNEKLFF; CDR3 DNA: TGTGCCAGCAGGGACACCACAACTAATGAAAAACTGTTTTTT
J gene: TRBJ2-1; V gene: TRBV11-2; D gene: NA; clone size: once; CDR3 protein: CASSLVGRGSSYNEQFF; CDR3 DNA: TGTGCCAGCAGCTTAGTGGGCAGGGGAAGCTCCTACAATGAGCAGTTCTTC
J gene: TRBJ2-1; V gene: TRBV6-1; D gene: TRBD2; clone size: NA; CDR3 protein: CASSERGSGTYNEQFF; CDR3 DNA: TGTGCCAGCAGTGAACGGGGTAGCGGGACCTACAATGAGCAGTTCTTC
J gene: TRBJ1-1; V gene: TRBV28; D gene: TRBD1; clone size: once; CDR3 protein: CASSIYRGMNTEAFF; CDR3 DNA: TGTGCCAGCAGTATCTACAGGGGGATGAACACTGAAGCTTTCTTT
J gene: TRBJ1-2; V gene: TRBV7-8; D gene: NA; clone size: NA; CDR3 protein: CASSLGPGSYGYTF; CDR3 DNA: TGTGCCAGCAGCTTAGGGCCGGGGAGCTATGGCTACACCTTC
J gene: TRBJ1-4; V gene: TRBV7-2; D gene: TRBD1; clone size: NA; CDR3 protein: CASSRGGQGNEKLFF; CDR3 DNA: TGTGCCAGCAGCCGCGGCGGACAGGGGAATGAAAAACTGTTTTTT
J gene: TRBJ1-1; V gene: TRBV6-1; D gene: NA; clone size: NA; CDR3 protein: CASSEERHLGGAFF; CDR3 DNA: TGTGCCAGCAGTGAAGAGCGGCACCTCGGGGGAGCTTTCTTT
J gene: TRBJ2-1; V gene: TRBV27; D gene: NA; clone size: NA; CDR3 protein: CASRGQVSYNEQFF; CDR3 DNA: TGTGCCAGCAGGGGCCAGGTCAGCTACAATGAGCAGTTCTTC